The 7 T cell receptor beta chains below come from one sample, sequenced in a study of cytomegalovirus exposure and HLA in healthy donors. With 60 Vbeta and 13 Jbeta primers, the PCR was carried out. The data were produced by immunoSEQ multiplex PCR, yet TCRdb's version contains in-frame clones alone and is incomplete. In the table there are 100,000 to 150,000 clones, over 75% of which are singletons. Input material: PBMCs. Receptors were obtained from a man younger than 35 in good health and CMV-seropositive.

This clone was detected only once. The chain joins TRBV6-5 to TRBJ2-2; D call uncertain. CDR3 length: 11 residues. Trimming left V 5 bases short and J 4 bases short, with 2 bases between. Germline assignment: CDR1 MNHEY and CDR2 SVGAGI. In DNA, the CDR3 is TGTGCCAGCAGTCGCACCGGGGAGCTGTTTTTT. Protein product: CASSRTGELFF.

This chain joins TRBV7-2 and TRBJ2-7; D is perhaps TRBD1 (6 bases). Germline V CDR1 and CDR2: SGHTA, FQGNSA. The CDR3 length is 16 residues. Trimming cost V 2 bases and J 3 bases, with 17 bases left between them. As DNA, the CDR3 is TGTGCCAGCAGCTTAAATGTCAGGGGAACCAACTACGAGCAGTACTTC. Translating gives CASSLNVRGTNYEQYF.

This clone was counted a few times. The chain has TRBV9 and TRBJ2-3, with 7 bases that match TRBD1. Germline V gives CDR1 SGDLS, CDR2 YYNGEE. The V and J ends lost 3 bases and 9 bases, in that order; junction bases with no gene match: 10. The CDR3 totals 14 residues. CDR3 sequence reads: CASSDRQGRRTQYF. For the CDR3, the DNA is TGTGCCAGCAGCGACCGACAGGGTCGGCGAACGCAGTATTTT.

CDR3 nucleotides: TGTGCCAGTAGTGTGGGGGTAGCCAAGGGAGGGAGGAGAGAGACCCAGTACTTC. This codes for CASSVGVAKGGRRETQYF. The chain combines TRBV19 with TRBJ2-5; TRBD2 aligns across 7 bases. The CDR3 spans 18 residues. Germline trimming cut 5 bases from V and 4 bases from J; bases unmatched to any gene: 19. CDR1 and CDR2 (germline): LNHDA, SQIVND (reference sequence).

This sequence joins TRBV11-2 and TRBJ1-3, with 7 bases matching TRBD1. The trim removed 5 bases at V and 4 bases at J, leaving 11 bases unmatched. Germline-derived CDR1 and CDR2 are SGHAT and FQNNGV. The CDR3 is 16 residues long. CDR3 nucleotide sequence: TGTGCCAGCAGCCCGCAGGGACAGTACGTAGGAAACACCATATATTTT. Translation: CASSPQGQYVGNTIYF.

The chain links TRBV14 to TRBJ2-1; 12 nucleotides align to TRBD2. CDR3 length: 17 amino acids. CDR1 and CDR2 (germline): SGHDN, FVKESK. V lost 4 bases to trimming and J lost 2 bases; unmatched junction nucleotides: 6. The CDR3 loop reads CASSPLAGGYTYNEQFF. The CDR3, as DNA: TGTGCCAGCAGCCCCCTAGCGGGAGGGTATACCTACAATGAGCAGTTCTTC. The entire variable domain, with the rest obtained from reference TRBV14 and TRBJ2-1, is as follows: EAGVTQFPSHSVIEKGQTVTLRCDPISGHDNLYWYRRVMGKEIKFLLHFVKESKQDESGMPNNRFLAERTGGTYSTLKVQPAELEDSGVYFCASSPLAGGYTYNEQFFGPGTRLTVL.

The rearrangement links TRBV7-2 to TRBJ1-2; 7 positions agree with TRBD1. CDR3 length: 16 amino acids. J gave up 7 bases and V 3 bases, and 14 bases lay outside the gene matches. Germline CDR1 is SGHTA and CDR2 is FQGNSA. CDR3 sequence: CASSFTRMSDRAGYTF. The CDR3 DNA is TGTGCCAGCAGCTTCACGAGAATGTCCGACAGGGCTGGCTACACCTTC. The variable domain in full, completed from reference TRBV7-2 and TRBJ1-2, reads GAGVSQSPSNKVTEKGKDVELRCDPISGHTALYWYRQSLGQGLEFLIYFQGNSAPDKSGLPSDRFSAERTGGSVSTLTIQRTQQEDSAVYLCASSFTRMSDRAGYTFGSGTRLTVV.